This TCR beta chain is drawn from a study of T cell changes during pregnancy in multiple sclerosis. Measured with immunoSEQ multiplex PCR; TCRdb has only the in-frame clones, and not every one. The sample yields roughly 47,000 clones, 85% to 95% seen once. Trimming cost V 6 bases and J 7 bases, with 16 bases left between them. CDR3 length: 14 residues. Germline loops: CDR1 MDHEN, CDR2 SYDVKM. The receptor was derived from a female donor with multiple sclerosis, enrolled in a pregnancy study. The chain has TRBV28 and TRBJ1-5, with D possibly TRBD1 on 6 matching bases. The sample consisted of CD8+ T cells from peripheral blood mononuclear cells, taken before pregnancy. Here the CDR3 DNA reads TGTGCCAGCAGAGGGACCAGGGGTTTGCAGCCCCAGCATTTT. Its protein is CASRGTRGLQPQHF.